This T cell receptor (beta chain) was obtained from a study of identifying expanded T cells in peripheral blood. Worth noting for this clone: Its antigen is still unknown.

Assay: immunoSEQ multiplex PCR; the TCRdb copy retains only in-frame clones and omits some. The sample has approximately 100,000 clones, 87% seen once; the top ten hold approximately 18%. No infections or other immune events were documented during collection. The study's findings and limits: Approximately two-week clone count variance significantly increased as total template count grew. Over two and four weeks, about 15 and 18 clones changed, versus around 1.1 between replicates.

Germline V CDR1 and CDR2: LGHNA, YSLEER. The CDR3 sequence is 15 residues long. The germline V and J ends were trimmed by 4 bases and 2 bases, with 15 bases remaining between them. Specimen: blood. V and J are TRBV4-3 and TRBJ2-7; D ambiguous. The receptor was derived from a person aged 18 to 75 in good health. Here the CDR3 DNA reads TGCGCCAGCAGCCCAAAAGGTAAGGTTACCTACGAGCAGTACTTC. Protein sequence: CASSPKGKVTYEQYF.